This T cell receptor (beta chain) was obtained from a study of blood T cell repertoires in COVID-19. Across the whole study: PBMCs, B-cell-depleted T cells, or T cells provided the cDNA or gDNA that made up the material.

The V gene end was trimmed by 1 base and the J gene end by 3 bases; junction bases not matched to a gene: 4. The germline gives CDR1 MGHRA, CDR2 YSYEKL. The CDR3 sequence is 15 residues long. Clones were read by immunoSEQ multiplex PCR, and TCRdb kept only the in-frame ones, dropping some. The table has 56,000 or so clones, 91% seen once. Sequenced sample: peripheral blood. The chain employs TRBV4-1 and TRBJ2-3, with 7 bases fitting TRBD2. This sequence originates from a man aged 45-65 years with active COVID-19. DNA for the CDR3: TGCGCCAGCAGCCAAGTTCTAGCGGTGACAGATACGCAGTATTTT. Its translation is CASSQVLAVTDTQYF.